This TCR beta chain was observed in a study of T-cell memory formation after mild COVID-19. TCRdb used MiXCR to reprocess the 5' RACE reads, holding one entry per CDR3 protein. The sample lists 350,000 to 500,000 distinct CDR3 sequences; about a sixth were seen once. The V gene's germline CDR1 is SGDLS and CDR2 YYNGEE. The J segment lost 7 bases and the V segment lost 0 bases, leaving 7 bases of the junction unmatched. This CDR3 region has 15 residues. This sequence joins TRBV9 and TRBJ2-1, with 7 positions matching TRBD1. The TCR originated in a man younger than 35 who had mild COVID-19 (a few samples of this study predate the infection). Cell type and time point are not known. Sequencing was done on a sample of PBMCs or a T cell subset sorted from them (not recorded which). CDR3 DNA sequence: TGTGCCAGCAGCGTAGGTAAGGGGGCGAATAATGAGCAGTTCTTC. It is translated as CASSVGKGANNEQFF.